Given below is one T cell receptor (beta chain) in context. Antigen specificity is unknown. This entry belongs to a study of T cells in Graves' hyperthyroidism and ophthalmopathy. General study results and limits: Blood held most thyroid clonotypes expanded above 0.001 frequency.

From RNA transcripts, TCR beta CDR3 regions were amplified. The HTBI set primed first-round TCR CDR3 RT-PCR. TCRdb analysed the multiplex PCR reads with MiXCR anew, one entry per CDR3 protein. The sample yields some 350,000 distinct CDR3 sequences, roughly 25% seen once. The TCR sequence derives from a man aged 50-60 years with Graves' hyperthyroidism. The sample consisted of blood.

The CDR3 sequence: CASSFNREAYEQYF. The CDR3 DNA reads TGTGCCAGCAGTTTTAACAGGGAGGCCTACGAGCAGTACTTC. The V call is TRBV27, the J call TRBJ2-7; D may be TRBD1 or TRBD2 (6 bases each). V lost 3 bases to trimming and J lost 2 bases, with 11 bases between them. The CDR3 extends over 14 amino acids. CDR1 and CDR2 from the germline V gene are MNHEY and SMNVEV (reference sequence).